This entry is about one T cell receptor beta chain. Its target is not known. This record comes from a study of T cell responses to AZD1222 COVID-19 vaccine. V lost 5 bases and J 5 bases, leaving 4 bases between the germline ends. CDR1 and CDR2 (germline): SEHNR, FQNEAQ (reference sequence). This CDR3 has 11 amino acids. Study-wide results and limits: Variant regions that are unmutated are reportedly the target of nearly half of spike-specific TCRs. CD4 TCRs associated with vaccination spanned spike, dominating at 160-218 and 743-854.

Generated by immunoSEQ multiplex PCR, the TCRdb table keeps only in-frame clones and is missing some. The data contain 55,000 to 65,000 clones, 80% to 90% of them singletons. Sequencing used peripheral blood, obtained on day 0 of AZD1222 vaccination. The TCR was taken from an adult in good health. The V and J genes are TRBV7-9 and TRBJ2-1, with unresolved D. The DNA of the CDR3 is TGTGCCAGCAGCATACACAATGAGCAGTTCTTC. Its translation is CASSIHNEQFF.